This passage covers 20 T cell receptor beta chains from one sample sequenced in a study of T cells after yellow fever vaccination. TCRdb processed the 5' RACE reads anew with MiXCR; each CDR3 protein has one entry. The table lists some 48,000 distinct CDR3 sequences, 5.5% to 7.5% of them singletons. This sample comprised PBMCs, either bulk or a sorted T-cell subset (CD4+, CD8+, memory, or dextramer-sorted; not recorded which), obtained 45 days after the yellow fever booster vaccination. All receptors come from a man aged 30 to 45 who received the YFV17D yellow fever vaccine.

This clonotype was counted at least ten times. CDR3 sequence: CASSLSYEQFF. The CDR3 region has the DNA TGTGCCAGCAGCCTCTCGTATGAGCAGTTCTTC. The V call is TRBV7-2, the J call TRBJ2-1; D is ambiguous. CDR1 and CDR2 (germline): SGHTA, FQGNSA. The CDR3 loop spans 11 amino acids. V lost 5 bases to trimming and J lost 8 bases, with 7 bases between them. Complete variable domain (other parts from reference TRBV7-2 and TRBJ2-1): GAGVSQSPSNKVTEKGKDVELRCDPISGHTALYWYRQSLGQGLEFLIYFQGNSAPDKSGLPSDRFSAERTGGSVSTLTIQRTQQEDSAVYLCASSLSYEQFFGPGTRLTVL.

The chain uses TRBV5-6 and TRBJ1-1; possible D gene TRBD1, 5 bases. Germline CDR1 is SGHDT and CDR2 is YYEEEE. Trimming stripped 4 bases from V and 10 bases from J, with 20 bases between. The CDR3 loop spans 14 amino acids. The CDR3 here is CASSIQGNARGAFF. The CDR3, as DNA: TGTGCCAGCAGCATCCAGGGCAACGCACGAGGAGCTTTCTTT.

This clonotype was recorded at least ten times. The chain carries TRBV7-2 and TRBJ2-5; no firm D call. CDR1 and CDR2 (germline): SGHTA, FQGNSA. The CDR3 is 14 amino acids. V was shortened by 1 base and J by 7 bases, with 13 bases between the two germline ends. The CDR3 is CASSLERASRTQYF. The CDR3 DNA reads as TGTGCCAGCAGCTTAGAAAGAGCCAGCAGGACCCAGTACTTC.

V usage is TRBV4-2 and J usage is TRBJ2-3, with 9 bases fitting TRBD2. CDR3 length equals 18 residues. J lost 0 bases, V lost 4 bases, and 11 bases had no gene match. CDR1 is LGHNA and CDR2 is YNFKEQ in the germline V gene. The DNA for the CDR3 is TGTGCCAGCAGCCTAAGGCCTAGCGGGACTTCTAGCACAGATACGCAGTATTTT. This codes for CASSLRPSGTSSTDTQYF.

This clonotype was found many times. V usage is TRBV11-2 and J usage is TRBJ1-5; D is undetermined. CDR3 length: 16 residues. CDR1 SGHAT and CDR2 FQNNGV come from the germline V gene. V lost 1 base and J 10 bases, leaving 20 bases between the germline ends. The CDR3 sequence: CASSLGGGTTTGPQHF. Here the CDR3 DNA reads TGTGCCAGCAGCTTAGGGGGTGGAACAACCACGGGACCCCAGCATTTT.

This clonotype was detected many times. This chain links TRBV12-3 or TRBV12-4 with TRBJ1-1; no reliable D call. The CDR3 is 13 residues long. V lost 3 bases to trimming and J lost 10 bases, with 15 bases between them. CDR3 coding DNA: TGTGCCAGCAGTTTTAAAAGGGAAGCGTTAGCTTTCTTT. Translated: CASSFKREALAFF.

This clonotype was detected ten times or more. V gene TRBV20-1 combines with J gene TRBJ2-5; 8 bases are shared with TRBD1. Germline CDR1 DFQATT, CDR2 SNEGSKA (reference sequence). This CDR3 contains 14 residues. The V and J ends lost 4 bases and 2 bases, in that order; junction bases with no gene match: 6. The CDR3 spells CSANPDREQETQYF. CDR3 bases: TGCAGTGCTAATCCGGACAGGGAACAAGAGACCCAGTACTTC.

This clonotype was recorded many times. The V and J genes are TRBV7-8 and TRBJ1-5; no reliable D call. The length of the CDR3 is 13 residues. Trimming took 3 bases from V and 6 from J, leaving 9 bases between them. Germline assignment: CDR1 SGHVS and CDR2 FQNEAQ. The CDR3 reads CASSFGRPQPQHF. Written as DNA, the CDR3 is TGTGCCAGCAGCTTCGGTAGGCCTCAGCCCCAGCATTTT. The entire variable domain, with the rest obtained from reference TRBV7-8 and TRBJ1-5, is as follows: GAGVSQSPRYKVAKRGQDVALRCDPISGHVSLFWYQQALGQGPEFLTYFQNEAQLDKSGLPSDRFFAERPEGSVSTLKIQRTQQEDSAVYLCASSFGRPQPQHFGDGTRLSIL.

This clonotype has a count of ten or more. V is TRBV11-2 and J is TRBJ1-1, with D perhaps TRBD1 (6 bases). Germline CDR1 SGHAT, CDR2 FQNNGV. CDR3 size: 12 residues. V was trimmed by 2 bases and J by 8 bases, leaving 9 bases between them. The CDR3 here is CASSLIGTEAFF. The DNA for the CDR3 is TGTGCCAGCAGCTTAATCGGGACAGAAGCTTTCTTT. The whole variable domain, remainder taken from reference TRBV11-2 and TRBJ1-1, is EAGVAQSPRYKIIEKRQSVAFWCNPISGHATLYWYQQILGQGPKLLIQFQNNGVVDDSQLPKDRFSAERLKGVDSTLKIQPAKLEDSAVYLCASSLIGTEAFFGQGTRLTVV.

The chain combines TRBV20-1 with TRBJ2-1; 7 positions match TRBD2. The CDR3 has 14 amino acids. The J segment lost 3 bases and the V segment lost 5 bases, leaving 7 bases of the junction unmatched. CDR1 is DFQATT and CDR2 is SNEGSKA in the germline V gene (reference sequence). Written as DNA, the CDR3 is TGCAGTGCTTTCGGGGACTATAGCTACAATGAGCAGTTCTTC. Translated, it gives CSAFGDYSYNEQFF.

This clonotype occurred many times. The chain joins TRBV3-1 to TRBJ2-7, with D hard to call. Trimming took 1 base from V and 2 from J, leaving 3 bases between them. The CDR3 is made up of 12 amino acids. Germline CDR1 LGHDT, CDR2 YNNKEL (reference sequence). The CDR3 loop is CASSQVPYEQYF. CDR3 nucleotides: TGTGCCAGCAGCCAAGTCCCCTACGAGCAGTACTTC.

This clonotype showed up many times. The chain employs TRBV27 and TRBJ2-1, with D tentatively TRBD2 (5 bases). This CDR3 comprises 13 residues. Trimming removed 2 bases from V and 9 bases from J, with 11 bases in between. From germline, CDR1 is MNHEY and CDR2 SMNVEV (reference sequence). CDR3 residues: CASSLTPRGEQFF. Here the CDR3 DNA reads TGTGCCAGCAGTTTAACCCCCCGGGGTGAGCAGTTCTTC.

This clonotype was found many times. The chain carries TRBV5-6 and TRBJ1-2, with 7 positions matching TRBD1. Germline V gives CDR1 SGHDT, CDR2 YYEEEE. V lost 0 bases and J lost 7; bases outside the gene matches: 6. CDR3 length equals 14 residues. The CDR3 here is CASSLAPAGGGYTF. The CDR3 bases are TGTGCCAGCAGCTTGGCCCCGGCAGGGGGTGGCTACACCTTC.

This clonotype was seen only a few times. The V call is TRBV5-1, the J call TRBJ2-7, with 7 bases aligning to TRBD2. The germline V gene has CDR1 SGHRS and CDR2 YFSETQ. V lost 0 bases and J lost 6; bases outside the gene matches: 0. The CDR3 consists of 12 residues. The CDR3 DNA reads as TGCGCCAGCAGCTTGGGGGAGGGCGAGCAGTACTTC. Translation: CASSLGEGEQYF.

This clonotype has at least ten counts. The rearrangement uses TRBV20-1 and TRBJ2-7; 8 nucleotides agree with TRBD2. The junction had 3 bases not matched to a gene; V was cut back by 3 bases and J by 2 bases. The germline CDR1 and CDR2 sequences are DFQATT and SNEGSKA (reference sequence). The length of the CDR3 is 13 residues. CDR3 sequence: CSASSGTTYEQYF. In DNA, the CDR3 is TGCAGTGCTAGTAGCGGGACAACCTACGAGCAGTACTTC.

This clonotype turned up a few times. The CDR3 DNA sequence: TGCGCCAGCAGCTTGGGGACAGGGGGTCAGCCCCAGCATTTT. It translates to CASSLGTGGQPQHF. This chain links TRBV5-1 with TRBJ1-5, with TRBD1 identical over 10 bases. Germline-derived CDR1 and CDR2 are SGHRS and YFSETQ. The CDR3 sequence is 14 residues long. Trimming took 0 bases from V and 6 from J; bases not matched to a gene: 0.

The CDR3 DNA reads as TGCGCCGGAAGGTCGGACCATAGCACAGATACGCAGTATTTT. Translating it yields CAGRSDHSTDTQYF. The chain links TRBV5-1 to TRBJ2-3; no definite D call. Trimming took off 10 bases at V and 0 bases at J, with 15 bases between the two ends. The germline V gene has CDR1 SGHRS and CDR2 YFSETQ. The CDR3 totals 14 residues.

This clonotype was seen only a few times. V is TRBV24-1 and J is TRBJ2-7, with TRBD2 matching 11 bases. The V segment lost 4 bases and the J segment 0 bases; nucleotides outside the gene matches: 1. Germline values: CDR1 KGHDR, CDR2 SFDVKD. The CDR3 sequence is 15 residues long. The CDR3 bases are TGTGCCACCAGTGAAGGACTAGCGGGCTCCTACGAGCAGTACTTC. It translates to CATSEGLAGSYEQYF.

Many counts were recorded for this clonotype. V and J are TRBV6-1 and TRBJ1-1, with D tentatively TRBD1 (5 bases). The germline gives CDR1 MNHNS, CDR2 SASEGT. The CDR3 runs to 13 residues. The ends were cut back, 1 base at V and 5 bases at J, with 8 bases in the middle. CDR3 in DNA: TGTGCCAGCAGTGAAGAGGGGTGGACTGAAGCTTTCTTT. Translated: CASSEEGWTEAFF.

This clonotype was seen at least ten times. The chain is built from TRBV20-1 and TRBJ2-5, with D perhaps matching TRBD1 (6 bases). This CDR3 is 15 amino acids long. In germline, CDR1 is DFQATT, CDR2 SNEGSKA (reference sequence). V lost 0 bases, J lost 4 bases, and 15 bases lay in between. The CDR3 loop reads CSARDWSGVGETQYF. The CDR3 bases are TGCAGTGCTAGAGATTGGTCAGGGGTGGGAGAGACCCAGTACTTC.